The rows below give T cell receptor beta chains drawn from one sample of a study of early T cells in non-severe SARS-CoV-2 infection. One entry per CDR3 protein results from TCRdb running MiXCR on the 5' RACE reads. Among tens of thousands of distinct CDR3 sequences listed, approximately 15% were seen once. The sample consisted of whole blood. These TCRs come from an adult who was a healthcare worker with PCR-confirmed SARS-CoV-2 infection or an uninfected control (not recorded which). Each CDR3 is given with its conserved first and last residue. Each record gives: D gene, V gene, clone size, J gene, CDR3 protein, CDR3 DNA. A D gene is named only where the DNA matches it firmly. Size is stated for part of the rows, as once, few or many counts, or as a class when the clone is expanded.

>TRBD2|TRBV29-1|few|TRBJ2-5
CSVDGAGGETQYF
TGCAGCGTTGACGGCGCGGGAGGAGAGACCCAGTACTTC
>-|TRBV7-6|many|TRBJ2-3
CASSPLLKDTDTQYF
TGTGCCAGCAGCCCCCTACTCAAGGATACAGATACGCAGTATTTT
>-|TRBV9|-|TRBJ1-5
CASSVASSNQPQHF
TGTGCCAGCAGCGTAGCCTCGAGCAATCAGCCCCAGCATTTT
>-|TRBV11-2|many|TRBJ1-1
CASSLDPRTVNMGTEAFF
TGTGCCAGCAGCTTAGATCCACGGACGGTGAACATGGGCACTGAAGCTTTCTTT
>-|TRBV27|-|TRBJ1-2
CASSPEGYSYTF
TGTGCCAGCAGTCCAGAGGGCTATAGCTACACCTTC
>-|TRBV29-1|-|TRBJ1-5
CSALDGSNQPQHF
TGCAGCGCCTTGGACGGTAGCAATCAGCCCCAGCATTTT
>TRBD1|TRBV15|-|TRBJ2-3
CATSRVPPTGGMTDTQYF
TGTGCCACCAGCAGAGTTCCCCCGACAGGGGGCATGACAGATACGCAGTATTTT
>-|TRBV20-1|-|TRBJ2-1
CSARDEWHSYNEQFF
TGCAGTGCTAGAGATGAGTGGCACTCCTACAATGAGCAGTTCTTC
>-|TRBV6-5|few|TRBJ2-1
CASSYLGETDEQFF
TGTGCCAGCAGTTATTTAGGGGAGACGGATGAGCAGTTCTTC
>-|TRBV28|-|TRBJ1-1
CASSLATEAFF
TGTGCCAGCAGTTTAGCCACTGAAGCTTTCTTT
>-|TRBV29-1|-|TRBJ2-3
CSVVGTLTDTQYF
TGCAGCGTTGTAGGGACACTCACAGATACGCAGTATTTT
>-|TRBV7-6|-|TRBJ1-1
CASSSRDLTEAFF
TGTGCCAGCAGCTCCCGGGACCTCACTGAAGCTTTCTTT
>TRBD1|TRBV9|-|TRBJ1-2
CASSQGDYGYTF
TGTGCCAGCTCGCAGGGGGACTATGGCTACACCTTC
>TRBD1|TRBV24-1|-|TRBJ1-1
CATSETRDSYTEAFF
TGTGCCACCAGTGAGACTCGGGACAGCTACACTGAAGCTTTCTTT
>-|TRBV12-5|-|TRBJ1-2
CASGQDGDGYGYTF
TGTGCTAGTGGTCAAGACGGGGACGGATATGGCTACACCTTC
>-|TRBV28|many|TRBJ1-1
CASSLLGGTEAFF
TGTGCCAGCAGTTTATTAGGGGGCACTGAAGCTTTCTTT
>-|TRBV7-9|few|TRBJ2-1
CASSWGRSNEQFF
TGTGCCAGCAGTTGGGGAAGGTCCAATGAGCAGTTCTTC
>TRBD1|TRBV27|few|TRBJ2-6
CASARDSYTGANVLTF
TGTGCCAGCGCCCGGGACAGTTACACTGGGGCCAACGTCCTGACTTTC
>TRBD1|TRBV20-1|-|TRBJ2-2
CSAPDRGRGGELFF
TGCAGTGCCCCGGACAGGGGGCGCGGCGGGGAGCTGTTTTTT
>TRBD1|TRBV20-1|many|TRBJ1-6
CSAPPTGGSSPLHF
TGCAGTGCGCCGCCGACAGGGGGCTCTTCACCCCTCCACTTT
>TRBD1|TRBV12-3/TRBV12-4|few|TRBJ1-1
CAPSGRDSWRTEAFF
TGTGCCCCATCAGGCCGGGACAGCTGGCGCACTGAAGCTTTCTTT
>TRBD2|TRBV7-9|few|TRBJ2-1
CASRTYRRGLAGGPGKGEQFF
TGTGCCAGCAGAACATATCGTCGTGGACTAGCGGGAGGGCCGGGGAAAGGTGAGCAGTTCTTC
>TRBD2|TRBV3-1|-|TRBJ2-1
CASSLSGRGTVPRHEQFF
TGTGCCAGCAGCCTGAGCGGGAGGGGCACGGTACCCCGCCATGAGCAGTTCTTC
>-|TRBV19|-|TRBJ1-5
CASSITSVGNSNQPQHF
TGTGCCAGTAGTATAACCTCGGTTGGCAATAGCAATCAGCCCCAGCATTTT
>TRBD2|TRBV13|few|TRBJ2-7
CASSYGTGGPHEQYF
TGTGCCAGCAGTTATGGAACGGGAGGGCCCCACGAGCAGTACTTC
>-|TRBV5-4|many|TRBJ1-2
CASSFGVGYGYTF
TGTGCCAGCAGTTTTGGAGTGGGCTATGGCTACACCTTC
>TRBD2|TRBV6-6|few|TRBJ2-3
CASSYVVAGEDTQYF
TGTGCCAGCAGTTACGTGGTAGCGGGAGAAGATACGCAGTATTTT
>-|TRBV27|-|TRBJ2-5
CASSSPYQETQYF
TGTGCCAGCAGTTCCCCGTACCAAGAGACCCAGTACTTC
>-|TRBV30|-|TRBJ1-1
CACVQLNTEAFF
TGTGCCTGCGTACAGCTGAACACTGAAGCTTTCTTT
>TRBD1|TRBV10-2|many|TRBJ1-3
CASSELGIGQGSGNTIYF
TGCGCCAGCAGTGAGCTCGGTATCGGACAGGGGTCTGGAAACACCATATATTTT
>-|TRBV7-7|many|TRBJ2-3
CASSLGPGRDTQYF
TGTGCCAGCAGCCTCGGACCGGGCCGGGATACGCAGTATTTT
>-|TRBV7-2|few|TRBJ2-7
CASSLYSRVVAGTNYEQYF
TGTGCCAGCAGCTTATACAGCAGGGTAGTGGCGGGAACTAACTACGAGCAGTACTTC
>TRBD1|TRBV20-1|few|TRBJ1-6
CSARDVQGAYNSPLHF
TGCAGTGCTAGAGATGTACAGGGGGCTTATAATTCACCCCTCCACTTT
>-|TRBV20-1|few|TRBJ1-5
CSARAMMNQPQHF
TGCAGTGCTAGAGCTATGATGAATCAGCCCCAGCATTTT
>TRBD1|TRBV12-3/TRBV12-4|-|TRBJ1-5
CASSGQGSQPQHF
TGTGCCAGCAGCGGACAGGGTAGTCAGCCCCAGCATTTT
>-|TRBV11-1|-|TRBJ2-3
CASLGTDTQYF
TGTGCCAGCCTCGGGACAGATACGCAGTATTTT
>-|TRBV25-1|-|TRBJ2-1
CASSDWSSHEQFF
TGTGCCAGCAGTGATTGGAGCAGCCATGAGCAGTTCTTC
>-|TRBV3-1|many|TRBJ1-1
CASSHLTENTEAFF
TGTGCCAGCAGCCACTTGACAGAGAACACTGAAGCTTTCTTT
>-|TRBV27|many|TRBJ1-2
CASSLRGRGYTF
TGTGCCAGCAGTTTACGGGGAAGGGGCTACACCTTC
>TRBD1|TRBV5-1|-|TRBJ2-2
CASSPRQGSNTGELFF
TGCGCCAGCAGCCCCAGACAGGGTTCGAACACCGGGGAGCTGTTTTTT
>-|TRBV6-1|-|TRBJ2-5
CASSEEKVRETQYF
TGTGCCAGCAGTGAGGAAAAGGTCCGGGAGACCCAGTACTTC
>TRBD1|TRBV20-1|many|TRBJ2-7
CSARGQGDSYEQYF
TGCAGTGCTAGAGGACAGGGTGACTCCTACGAGCAGTACTTC
>TRBD1|TRBV3-1|few|TRBJ2-5
CASRGQDEETQYF
TGTGCCAGCAGGGGACAGGATGAAGAGACCCAGTACTTC
>TRBD2|TRBV5-1|-|TRBJ2-1
CASSSPSLAGGANEQFF
TGCGCCAGCAGCTCGCCCTCCCTAGCGGGAGGGGCGAATGAGCAGTTCTTC
>-|TRBV20-1|-|TRBJ2-3
CSARDLHTDTQYF
TGCAGTGCTAGAGATCTGCACACAGATACGCAGTATTTT
>TRBD2|TRBV15|many|TRBJ2-3
CATRGLAGTDTQYF
TGTGCCACCAGGGGACTAGCGGGGACAGATACGCAGTATTTT
>-|TRBV29-1|-|TRBJ2-1
CSVEDPRYNEQFF
TGCAGCGTTGAAGACCCCAGGTACAATGAGCAGTTCTTC
>-|TRBV29-1|few|TRBJ2-7
CSVKGSLTYEQYF
TGCAGCGTTAAAGGCTCCTTGACCTACGAGCAGTACTTC